One and the same sample provided the 30 T cell receptor beta chains below, sequenced in a study of T cell repertoires in cytomegalovirus infection. TCRdb re-called the reads with MiXCR, one entry per CDR3 protein. The data contain 350,000 to 550,000 distinct CDR3 sequences, about a third of them singletons. The sequenced material came from PBMCs. These receptors were taken from a human donor in good health (CMV status not recorded). Some clones in this sample may be carry-over from other donors' samples.

This clonotype appeared many times. The V and J genes are TRBV11-2 and TRBJ2-2; 8 nucleotides line up with TRBD2. CDR1 SGHAT and CDR2 FQNNGV come from the germline V gene. The CDR3 has 17 amino acids. V lost 5 bases and J lost 8; bases outside the gene matches: 16. CDR3 amino acids: CASSRRTGLANTGELFF. The CDR3 coding sequence is TGTGCCAGCAGCCGACGAACCGGACTAGCAAATACGGGGGAGCTGTTTTTT.

The chain employs TRBV29-1 and TRBJ2-1; maybe TRBD2 (6 bases). V was pared by 4 bases and J by 8 bases, with 18 bases between. CDR3 length: 14 amino acids. The germline gives CDR1 SQVTM, CDR2 ANQGSEA. CDR3 sequence: CSVGGLPTLDEQFF. CDR3 nucleotides: TGCAGCGTTGGGGGACTCCCCACGCTCGATGAGCAGTTCTTC.

The V and J genes are TRBV19 and TRBJ1-2; a possible D gene is TRBD1 (5 bases). The CDR3 is 15 amino acids. V was shortened by 9 bases and J by 4 bases, with 21 bases between the two germline ends. Germline V CDR1 and CDR2: LNHDA, SQIVND (reference sequence). CDR3 region: CASKSRDSGLYGYTF. CDR3 DNA sequence: TGTGCCAGCAAATCCAGGGATTCGGGGCTCTATGGCTACACCTTC.

This clonotype has a handful of counts. The genes are TRBV6-2 or TRBV6-3 and TRBJ2-5; D remains ambiguous. Germline CDR1 and CDR2: MNHEY and SVGEGT. CDR3 length equals 15 residues. V lost 2 bases and J lost 3, with 13 bases in between. Here the CDR3 reads CASSYGVIRKETQYF. The CDR3 DNA reads as TGTGCCAGCAGTTACGGGGTCATACGCAAAGAGACCCAGTACTTC.

On this clonotype itself: This CDR3 fails to terminate in the conserved phenylalanine or tryptophan, so it likely reflects a read error. The chain couples TRBV7-4 to TRBJ2-7, with a weak D call TRBD1 (5 bases). The CDR3 covers 13 residues. V lost 0 bases and J lost 6, with 9 bases in between. Looked up from germline, CDR1 is SGHVT and CDR2 is SQSDAQ. In DNA form, the CDR3 reads TGTGCCAGCAGCTTAGCAGGGGTCTTCGAGCAGTACTCA. This translates into CASSLAGVFEQYS.

On this clonotype: A junction end diverges from the germline sequence, so it may reflect a read error. This sequence joins TRBV4-1 and TRBJ2-1; possibly TRBD1 for D (6 bases). This CDR3 is 18 amino acids long. Germline V lookup: CDR1 MGHRA, CDR2 YSYEKL. The CDR3 region has the DNA TGCGCCAGCAGCCAATTTCCCCCTCAGGGGAGCTCCTACAATGAGCCGTTCTTC. Protein sequence: CASSQFPPQGSSYNEPFF.

This clonotype appeared a few times. The chain recombines TRBV10-3 with TRBJ1-2; D is perhaps TRBD1 (6 bases). This CDR3 spans 13 amino acids. V dropped 8 bases and J dropped 1 base, with 11 bases sitting between them. CDR1 ENHRY and CDR2 SYGVKD come from the germline V gene. CDR3 region: CAIAGEFNYGYTF. For the CDR3, the DNA is TGTGCCATCGCAGGGGAGTTTAACTATGGCTACACCTTC.

The rearrangement links TRBV10-3 to TRBJ2-5, with D maybe TRBD2 (7 bases). The CDR3 has 16 amino acids. V was shortened by 0 bases and J by 1 base, with 12 bases between the two germline ends. The V gene's germline CDR1 is ENHRY and CDR2 SYGVKD. The CDR3 DNA follows: TGTGCCATCAGTGAGTCAGGCGGGGGCAGCCAAGAGACCCAGTACTTC. Translated: CAISESGGGSQETQYF.

The rearrangement joins TRBV24-1 to TRBJ1-4; D possibly corresponds to TRBD1 (5 bases). Trimming left V 5 bases short and J 3 bases short, with 12 bases between. Germline-derived CDR1 and CDR2 are KGHDR and SFDVKD. The CDR3 is 15 residues long. CDR3 coding DNA: TGTGCCACCAGTGTTGGAGGGGCGGCTAATGAAAAACTGTTTTTT. It is translated as CATSVGGAANEKLFF.

The chain is built from TRBV5-1 and TRBJ1-1, with TRBD1 as a possible D gene (6 bases). Per germline, CDR1 SGHRS and CDR2 YFSETQ. This CDR3 comprises 13 residues. Trimming removed 4 bases at V and 7 bases at J, with 14 bases between. CDR3 sequence reads: CASSVNRAGEAFF. Written as DNA, the CDR3 is TGCGCCAGCAGCGTGAACAGGGCTGGTGAAGCTTTCTTT.

As for this clonotype: One base away lies a much larger clone, so this may be a sequencing read error. This chain links TRBV12-3 or TRBV12-4 with TRBJ1-5, with no clear D. There are 14 residues in the CDR3. Trimming removed 3 bases at V and 5 bases at J, with 11 bases between. The CDR3 protein is CASSFLDFDQPQHF. The CDR3 nucleotides read TGTGCCAGCAGTTTTTTAGACTTCGATCAGCCCCAGCATTTT.

The chain joins TRBV27 to TRBJ2-3; D is undetermined. Between the trimmed V and J ends, which lost 6 bases and 3 bases, there was a span of 19 bases. The CDR3 contains 16 residues. Germline assignment: CDR1 MNHEY and CDR2 SMNVEV (reference sequence). CDR3 DNA sequence: TGTGCCAGCAGCTGGGGTGATAGGCTAGAGACAGATACGCAGTATTTT. Translation gives CASSWGDRLETDTQYF.

This clonotype was observed at least ten times. One end of the junction fails to match germline, which may point to a read error. The rearrangement joins TRBV4-1 to TRBJ2-5; 10 bases line up with TRBD1. The CDR3 is made up of 13 amino acids. Germline V CDR1 and CDR2: MGHRA, YSYEKL. CDR3 bases: TGTGCCAGCAGCCAGGGACAGGGGGAGACCCAGTACTTC. Amino acids: CASSQGQGETQYF.

The genes are TRBV5-4 and TRBJ2-6, with D unclear. The germline V gene encodes CDR1 SGHNT and CDR2 YYREEE (reference sequence). This CDR3 region has 16 residues. Trimming pared 3 bases from V and 2 bases from J, leaving 12 bases between. Here the CDR3 DNA reads TGTGCCAGCAGCTCCCCCCGGTTTACTGGGGCCAACGTCCTGACTTTC. This codes for CASSSPRFTGANVLTF.

This clonotype was detected only a few times. The chain has TRBV6-1 and TRBJ2-7; a possible D gene is TRBD2 (5 bases). Trimming took 6 bases from V and 0 from J, leaving 18 bases between them. The germline gives CDR1 MNHNS, CDR2 SASEGT. This CDR3 is built from 16 residues. The CDR3, as DNA: TGTGCCAGCAGAGGCCAACTGTCGGGGTTCTCCTACGAGCAGTACTTC. Its protein is CASRGQLSGFSYEQYF.

This rearrangement joins TRBV5-1 to TRBJ1-5; TRBD1 aligns across 9 bases. CDR1 and CDR2 (germline): SGHRS, YFSETQ. After removal of 4 bases from V and 5 bases from J, the junction contained 7 bases not matched to a gene. CDR3 size: 15 residues. CDR3 coding DNA: TGCGCCAGCAGCCTTACAGGGGGCGGGGATCAGCCCCAGCATTTT. As protein: CASSLTGGGDQPQHF.

This clonotype was recorded at least ten times. This rearrangement joins TRBV11-2 to TRBJ2-7, with D tentatively TRBD1 (6 bases). Trimming removed 3 bases from V and 0 bases from J, with 12 bases in between. Germline CDR1 reads SGHAT; CDR2 reads FQNNGV. The CDR3 extends over 15 amino acids. The CDR3 loop reads CASSFYRANSYEQYF. The CDR3 bases are TGTGCCAGCAGCTTTTACAGGGCTAACTCCTACGAGCAGTACTTC. The full variable domain, with the rest looked up from reference TRBV11-2 and TRBJ2-7, is EAGVAQSPRYKIIEKRQSVAFWCNPISGHATLYWYQQILGQGPKLLIQFQNNGVVDDSQLPKDRFSAERLKGVDSTLKIQPAKLEDSAVYLCASSFYRANSYEQYFGPGTRLTVT.

This CDR3 is CASSQDVSGLAVDEQFF. The DNA for the CDR3 is TGTGCCAGCAGCCAAGATGTATCCGGACTAGCGGTGGATGAGCAGTTCTTC. J is TRBJ2-1 and V is TRBV14; 10 bases are shared with TRBD2. The CDR3 is made up of 17 amino acids. In germline, CDR1 is SGHDN, CDR2 FVKESK. The V and J ends lost 0 bases and 8 bases, in that order; junction bases with no gene match: 10.

Ten or more counts support this clonotype. V gene TRBV7-6 combines with J gene TRBJ2-7, with TRBD1 as a possible D gene (6 bases). The V and J ends lost 2 bases and 2 bases respectively, with 19 bases between them. The germline V gene has CDR1 SGHVS and CDR2 FNYEAQ. This CDR3 region has 17 residues. This chain's CDR3 is CASSLTPPGQTPYEQYF. Written as DNA, the CDR3 is TGTGCCAGCAGCTTAACCCCACCAGGACAGACCCCCTACGAGCAGTACTTC.

This sequence joins TRBV2 and TRBJ1-5; TRBD1 aligns across 10 bases. The CDR3 runs 15 residues. After removal of 9 bases from V and 1 base from J, the junction contained 6 bases not matched to a gene. Germline CDR1 reads SNHLY; CDR2 reads FYNNEI. CDR3 in DNA: TGTGCCAGTAAGGGACAGGGGCCCAGCAATCAGCCCCAGCATTTT. Translating it yields CASKGQGPSNQPQHF.

There are a few counts of this clonotype. The chain recombines TRBV29-1 with TRBJ1-2; a possible D gene is TRBD1 (6 bases). The CDR3 is 12 residues long. The V gene lost 4 bases and the J gene lost 7 bases, with 13 bases spanning the gap. CDR1 and CDR2 (germline): SQVTM, ANQGSEA. The CDR3 here is CSVGTGSGGYTF. The CDR3 DNA is TGCAGCGTTGGAACAGGGTCCGGTGGCTACACCTTC.

This clonotype was seen repeatedly, ten times or more. The V and J genes are TRBV7-8 and TRBJ2-2, with D possibly matching TRBD1 (5 bases). CDR3 length: 13 residues. Trimming removed 8 bases at V and 5 bases at J, with 12 bases between. Per germline, CDR1 SGHVS and CDR2 FQNEAQ. CDR3 in amino acids: CASLQGRTGELFF. The CDR3 bases are TGTGCCAGCCTGCAGGGTCGGACCGGGGAGCTGTTTTTT. The complete variable domain, with remaining parts taken from reference TRBV7-8 and TRBJ2-2, reads GAGVSQSPRYKVAKRGQDVALRCDPISGHVSLFWYQQALGQGPEFLTYFQNEAQLDKSGLPSDRFFAERPEGSVSTLKIQRTQQEDSAVYLCASLQGRTGELFFGEGSRLTVL.

The genes are TRBV6-6 and TRBJ2-1; 9 nucleotides align to TRBD2. This CDR3 has 16 amino acids. V was pared by 2 bases and J by 11 bases, with 13 bases of the junction left unmatched. Germline V CDR1 and CDR2: MNHNY, SVGAGI (reference sequence). The DNA of the CDR3 is TGTGCCAGCAGTTACATTGTGGTAGCGGGGGAGTCGAAGCAGTTCTTC. Protein product: CASSYIVVAGESKQFF.

At least ten counts were recorded for this clonotype. The rearrangement links TRBV7-2 to TRBJ1-2; the D is unclear. CDR3 size: 15 residues. V lost 1 base and J lost 1, with 10 bases in between. Looked up from germline, CDR1 is SGHTA and CDR2 is FQGNSA. DNA of the CDR3: TGTGCCAGCAGCTTAGAATCGACAAATAACTATGGCTACACCTTC. Its protein product is CASSLESTNNYGYTF.

The chain combines TRBV19 with TRBJ2-5; D is unresolved. Germline V gives CDR1 LNHDA, CDR2 SQIVND (reference sequence). The CDR3 covers 12 residues. Trimming took off 9 bases at V and 2 bases at J, with 10 bases between the two ends. The CDR3 region has the DNA TGTGCCAGCCTACAGCTTCAAGAGACCCAGTACTTC. Protein: CASLQLQETQYF. Full variable domain (missing parts from reference TRBV19 and TRBJ2-5): DGGITQSPKYLFRKEGQNVTLSCEQNLNHDAMYWYRQDPGQGLRLIYYSQIVNDFQKGDIAEGYSVSREKKESFPLTVTSAQKNPTAFYLCASLQLQETQYFGPGTRLLVL.

This clonotype was counted at least ten times. The V and J genes are TRBV18 and TRBJ2-5; 8 bases line up with TRBD2. This CDR3 spans 15 amino acids. Looked up from germline, CDR1 is KGHSH and CDR2 is LQKENI. V was pared by 2 bases and J by 2 bases, with 4 bases of the junction left unmatched. The CDR3 protein is CASSPIAGLQETQYF. In DNA form, the CDR3 reads TGTGCCAGCTCACCAATAGCGGGGCTACAAGAGACCCAGTACTTC.

The chain links TRBV7-2 to TRBJ2-3; the match to TRBD2 covers 9 bases. Germline CDR1 reads SGHTA; CDR2 reads FQGNSA. The CDR3 is 16 amino acids. The V gene end was trimmed by 6 bases and the J gene end by 6 bases; junction bases not matched to a gene: 13. CDR3 sequence reads: CASSSGGGAGGDTQYF. In DNA form, the CDR3 reads TGTGCCAGCAGTTCGGGCGGGGGGGCGGGCGGGGATACGCAGTATTTT.

There are a few counts of this clonotype. The CDR3 sequence: CASSLDPPGQGGNEQYF. CDR3 bases: TGTGCCAGCAGTTTAGATCCTCCGGGACAGGGTGGGAACGAGCAGTACTTC. The chain links TRBV27 to TRBJ2-7; 9 nucleotides align to TRBD1. V lost 2 bases to trimming and J lost 5 bases; unmatched junction nucleotides: 13. The CDR3 extends over 17 amino acids. In germline, CDR1 is MNHEY, CDR2 SMNVEV (reference sequence).

The V and J genes are TRBV4-1 and TRBJ2-7; D is ambiguous. This CDR3 region has 11 residues. Trimming took off 2 bases at V and 5 bases at J, with 4 bases between the two ends. The germline V gene encodes CDR1 MGHRA and CDR2 YSYEKL. The chain's CDR3 is CASSQTHEQYF. The CDR3 coding sequence is TGCGCCAGCAGCCAAACCCACGAGCAGTACTTC.

This rearrangement joins TRBV25-1 to TRBJ2-5; 12 nucleotides line up with TRBD1. V gave up 4 bases and J gave up 4 bases; unmatched junction bases: 4. There are 15 residues in the CDR3. Per germline, CDR1 MGHDK and CDR2 SYGVNS. CDR3 sequence (DNA): TGTGCCAGCAGTGCTGGGACAGGGGGCGGAGAGACCCAGTACTTC. It yields the protein CASSAGTGGGETQYF.